This T cell receptor (beta chain) was observed in a study of Ad26.COV2.S vaccination and SARS-CoV-2 variants. Study outcomes and limitations: Analyses of TCR breadth and depth may have underestimated total T cell responses.

This CDR3 region has 17 residues. CDR1 and CDR2 (germline): MNHEY, SMNVEV (reference sequence). Deletions cut 6 bases from V and 2 bases from J, with 22 bases between. On this clone itself: Its antigen is not known.

Clones were read by immunoSEQ multiplex PCR, and TCRdb kept only the in-frame ones, dropping some. Counted here are some 340,000 clones, 85% occurring once; the ten biggest clones make up approximately 2.1%. Regarding treatment: approximately 18 received Ad26.COV2.S at low or high dose, single or two shots; about 5 received placebo; per-sample allocation not given. The investigators took samples on day 63 after the first vaccine or placebo injection. The J gene is TRBJ1-2, the V gene TRBV27; D is perhaps TRBD1 (5 bases). The sequence was collected from a person between 18 and 59 years old who received the Ad26.COV2.S COVID-19 vaccine or a placebo. Material: peripheral blood, obtained in a trial of Ad26.COV2.S vaccine versus placebo. The CDR3 region is CASRREGTIVTNYGYTF. CDR3 nucleotide sequence: TGTGCCAGCAGAAGGGAGGGGACTATTGTGACGAACTATGGCTACACCTTC.